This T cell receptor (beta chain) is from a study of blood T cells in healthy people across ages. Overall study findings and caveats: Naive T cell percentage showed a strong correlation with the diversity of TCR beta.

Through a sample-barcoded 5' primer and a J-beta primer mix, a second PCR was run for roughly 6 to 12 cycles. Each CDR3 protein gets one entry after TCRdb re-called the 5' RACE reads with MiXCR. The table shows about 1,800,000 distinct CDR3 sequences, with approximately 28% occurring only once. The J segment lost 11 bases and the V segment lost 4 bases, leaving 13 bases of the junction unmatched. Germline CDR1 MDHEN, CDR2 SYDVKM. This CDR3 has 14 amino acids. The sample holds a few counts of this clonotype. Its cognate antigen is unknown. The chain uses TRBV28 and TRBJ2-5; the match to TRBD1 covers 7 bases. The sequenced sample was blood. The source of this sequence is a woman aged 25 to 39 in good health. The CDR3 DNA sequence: TGTGCCAGCAGTTGGGGACAGTCCCTCGGGGAGCAGTACTTC. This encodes CASSWGQSLGEQYF.